The 17 T cell receptor beta chains listed next were all sequenced from one sample in a study of T cell changes during pregnancy in multiple sclerosis. Clones were sequenced by immunoSEQ multiplex PCR, and TCRdb holds only the in-frame ones, with some missing. The sample yields 70,000 to 85,000 clones, 90% to 95% seen once. The sequencing here drew on peripheral blood, taken before pregnancy. These receptors all stem from a female donor with multiple sclerosis, enrolled in a pregnancy study.

The chain is built from TRBV9 and TRBJ2-3; TRBD2 matches at 11 bases. Germline CDR1 reads SGDLS; CDR2 reads YYNGEE. Trimming cost V 1 base and J 1 base; bases outside gene matches: 2. The CDR3 loop spans 16 amino acids. CDR3 sequence reads: CASSVTSGSGTDTQYF. CDR3 nucleotide sequence: TGTGCCAGCAGCGTAACTAGCGGGAGTGGCACAGATACGCAGTATTTT.

The DNA for the CDR3 is TGTGCCAGCAGTGGGACTAGCGGGCACAATGAGCAGTTCTTC. Protein: CASSGTSGHNEQFF. The chain employs TRBV2 and TRBJ2-1; 11 nucleotides agree with TRBD2. This CDR3 is built from 14 residues. CDR1 and CDR2 (germline): SNHLY, FYNNEI. With V trimmed by 4 bases and J by 5 bases, 1 base remained unmatched.

J is TRBJ2-7 and V is TRBV4-2, with 7 bases matching TRBD2. This CDR3 contains 15 residues. Germline V CDR1 and CDR2: LGHNA, YNFKEQ. The trim removed 1 base at V and 2 bases at J, leaving 5 bases unmatched. The CDR3 loop is CASSQGQGGTYEQYF. The CDR3 DNA reads TGTGCCAGCAGCCAAGGGCAGGGAGGGACCTACGAGCAGTACTTC.

The V gene is TRBV7-6, the J gene TRBJ2-5; 7 nucleotides align to TRBD1. Germline CDR1 SGHVS, CDR2 FNYEAQ. V shed 5 bases and J 2 bases; nucleotides not matched to a gene: 5. The CDR3 is 14 amino acids. CDR3 DNA sequence: TGTGCCAGCAGCCCCGGGACAGAGCAAGAGACCCAGTACTTC. This sequence encodes CASSPGTEQETQYF.

The chain combines TRBV28 with TRBJ2-5; 9 bases match TRBD1. V trimming: 5 bases; J trimming: 1 base; junction bases outside the gene matches: 8. Looked up from germline, CDR1 is MDHEN and CDR2 is SYDVKM. The CDR3 sequence is 16 residues long. CDR3 sequence reads: CASSPYRGQTQETQYF. CDR3 coding DNA: TGTGCCAGCAGTCCCTACAGGGGGCAGACCCAAGAGACCCAGTACTTC.

The CDR3 nucleotides read TGTGCCACCAGCAGTCGACTAGCTGATAATGAGCAGTTCTTC. As protein: CATSSRLADNEQFF. This sequence joins TRBV15 and TRBJ2-1, with 7 bases lining up with TRBD2. Germline loops: CDR1 LNHNV, CDR2 YYDKDF (reference sequence). The CDR3 sequence is 14 residues long. V gave up 3 bases and J gave up 7 bases; unmatched junction bases: 6.

The CDR3 sequence is CASSQDSVNTEAFF. The CDR3 DNA reads TGTGCCAGCAGCCAAGATTCCGTAAACACTGAAGCTTTCTTT. The chain combines TRBV4-2 with TRBJ1-1; no definite D call. CDR1 and CDR2 from the germline V gene are LGHNA and YNFKEQ. V lost 0 bases and J 2 bases, leaving 7 bases between the germline ends. The CDR3 loop spans 14 amino acids.

V gene TRBV5-1 combines with J gene TRBJ2-7; TRBD2 matches at 7 bases. Germline CDR1 is SGHRS and CDR2 is YFSETQ. Losses at the gene ends were 4 bases for V and 5 bases for J; bases not matched to a gene: 15. The CDR3 is 16 residues long. The CDR3 is CASSPRGHGTTDEQYF. The CDR3 nucleotides are TGCGCCAGCAGCCCCCGGGGCCACGGGACTACGGACGAGCAGTACTTC.

The DNA of the CDR3 is TGCGCCAGCAGCTTGGTTCAGGGGTCCTCCTACGAGCAGTACTTC. It encodes CASSLVQGSSYEQYF. This chain joins TRBV5-1 and TRBJ2-7; D is perhaps TRBD1 (6 bases). Trimming left V 0 bases short and J 0 bases short, with 10 bases between. This CDR3 comprises 15 residues. Per the germline V gene, CDR1 is SGHRS and CDR2 is YFSETQ.

The CDR3 sequence: CASSRTGVYGITEAFF. CDR3 nucleotide sequence: TGTGCCAGTAGTAGGACAGGTGTTTATGGTATCACTGAAGCTTTCTTT. The chain carries TRBV19 and TRBJ1-1, with 7 bases matching TRBD1. In germline, CDR1 is LNHDA, CDR2 SQIVND (reference sequence). V lost 4 bases, J lost 4 bases, and 12 bases stayed unmatched. This CDR3 spans 16 amino acids.

This rearrangement joins TRBV7-9 to TRBJ2-7; D is unclear. The length of the CDR3 is 11 residues. Trimming removed 5 bases from V and 3 bases from J, with 5 bases in between. Germline CDR1 and CDR2: SEHNR and FQNEAQ (reference sequence). CDR3 sequence reads: CASSALYEQYF. The CDR3, as DNA: TGTGCCAGCAGCGCACTCTACGAGCAGTACTTC.

V usage is TRBV4-2 and J usage is TRBJ1-1; 8 nucleotides agree with TRBD1. Germline-derived CDR1 and CDR2 are LGHNA and YNFKEQ. J gave up 3 bases and V 2 bases, and 2 bases lay outside the gene matches. This CDR3 is built from 14 residues. The CDR3 protein is CASSQMDRDTEAFF. In nucleotides, the CDR3 is TGTGCCAGCAGCCAAATGGACAGGGACACTGAAGCTTTCTTT.

V is TRBV28 and J is TRBJ2-5; TRBD2 might be the D (6 bases). This CDR3 contains 16 residues. Germline values: CDR1 MDHEN, CDR2 SYDVKM. Trimming shortened V by 3 bases and J by 1 base, and 15 bases separated the two germline ends. The CDR3 loop is CASSLGLALPQETQYF. The CDR3 bases are TGTGCCAGCAGTTTGGGGCTAGCGCTACCCCAAGAGACCCAGTACTTC.

The V and J genes are TRBV5-4 and TRBJ1-1, with D possibly TRBD1 on 5 matching bases. Trimming removed 5 bases at V and 1 base at J, with 9 bases between. Germline CDR1 and CDR2: SGHNT and YYREEE (reference sequence). The CDR3 has 13 amino acids. CDR3 DNA: TGTGCCAGCAGGTATGGACAGAACACTGAAGCTTTCTTT. This gives the protein CASRYGQNTEAFF.

The genes are TRBV11-2 and TRBJ2-5, with TRBD2 matching 7 bases. The CDR3 is made up of 14 amino acids. Germline loops: CDR1 SGHAT, CDR2 FQNNGV. The V segment lost 6 bases and the J segment 5 bases; nucleotides outside the gene matches: 9. CDR3 sequence: CASSLVNGGETQYF. As DNA, the CDR3 is TGTGCCAGCAGTCTAGTCAACGGGGGGGAGACCCAGTACTTC.

This rearrangement joins TRBV21-1 to TRBJ2-7; TRBD1, the table's D call, was not compared with the DNA. TRBV21-1 has pseudogene status. CDR3 length: 15 amino acids. CDR3 DNA sequence: TGTGCCAGCAGCTTGCCGGGACAGGGTCTCGACGAGCAGTACTTC. Translated: CASSLPGQGLDEQYF.

This clone was counted between two and nine times. V gene TRBV25-1 combines with J gene TRBJ1-2; D is undetermined. Germline V gene lookup returns CDR1 MGHDK and CDR2 SYGVNS. The CDR3 has 15 amino acids. Trimming took off 4 bases at V and 2 bases at J, with 14 bases between the two ends. The CDR3 region is CASSGGGRANYGYTF. The CDR3, as DNA: TGTGCCAGCAGTGGGGGAGGACGGGCCAACTATGGCTACACCTTC.